Below are 11 T cell receptor beta chains sequenced from a single sample in a study of T cells in women clearing cervical HPV infection. Generated by immunoSEQ multiplex PCR, the TCRdb table keeps only in-frame clones and is missing some. With about 30,000 clones in the sample, the ten largest clones hold 15% to 20%. Input material: blood buffy coat. Receptors were obtained from a woman aged 18 to 69 with a cervical HPV16 infection that either progressed to CIN3+ or cleared (not recorded which).

Comment on this clone: The observed sequence ends 3 residues before the CDR3 terminus, with the missing tail filled in from the germline J gene. This rearrangement joins TRBV5-5 to TRBJ2-7, with TRBD1 matching over 9 bases. The CDR3 length is 14 residues. The trim removed 3 bases at V and 1 base at J, leaving 2 bases unmatched. Germline loops: CDR1 SGHKS, CDR2 YYEKEE (reference sequence). Partial CDR3 DNA: TGTGCCAGCAGCTGGGGACAGGGATCCTACGAG. It is translated as CASSWGQGSYE. The CDR3 reads in full as CASSWGQGSYEQYF.

Comment on this clone: The read is 3 residues too short to cover the CDR3 end, so that end is filled in from the germline J gene. This chain links TRBV18 with TRBJ1-1; D uncertain. The CDR3 has 13 residues. Per germline, CDR1 KGHSH and CDR2 LQKENI. The V and J ends lost 8 bases and 1 base respectively, with 11 bases between them. The CDR3 is CASLLKSNTEAFF. CDR3 DNA (partial): TGTGCCAGCCTCCTAAAATCGAACACTGAA.

About this clone itself: The read is 3 residues too short to cover the CDR3 end, so that end is filled in from the germline J gene. The chain carries TRBV30 and TRBJ2-7; D remains unclear. The V end was cut by 4 bases, the J end by 0 bases, with 7 bases between. The CDR3 consists of 12 residues. Per the germline V gene, CDR1 is GTSNPN and CDR2 is SVGIG (reference sequence). The CDR3 protein is CAWKADSYEQYF. The sequenced CDR3 bases are TGTGCCTGGAAGGCAGACTCCTACGAG.

Remarks on this clone: The read ends 3 residues shy of where the CDR3 ends; the end is completed using the germline J gene. The chain is built from TRBV18 and TRBJ2-7; weak D call: TRBD1 (5 bases). Trimming took off 1 base at V and 4 bases at J, with 14 bases between the two ends. From germline, CDR1 is KGHSH and CDR2 LQKENI. This CDR3 region has 15 residues. The sequenced part of the CDR3 DNA is TGTGCCAGCTCACCACGGTCGAGACAGACGTACGAG. Residues: CASSPRSRQTYE. The CDR3, in full, reads CASSPRSRQTYEQYF.

A remark on this clone: The read gets to within 3 residues of the CDR3 end, and the germline J gene fills in the rest. This chain joins TRBV7-8 and TRBJ2-1, with 10 bases matching TRBD2. The CDR3 is made up of 14 amino acids. CDR1 is SGHVS and CDR2 is FQNEAQ in the germline V gene. Trimming took 7 bases from V and 9 from J; bases not matched to a gene: 9. The CDR3 sequence is CASKEREGLTEQFF. The sequenced CDR3 bases are TGTGCCAGCAAGGAGCGGGAGGGCTTGACTGAG.

Details on this clone: The missing CDR3 end, 3 residues past where the read stops, is filled in from the germline J gene. J is TRBJ2-5 and V is TRBV20-1; D is possibly TRBD1 (5 bases). Trimming left V 5 bases short and J 0 bases short, with 7 bases between. Germline CDR1 is DFQATT and CDR2 is SNEGSKA (reference sequence). The CDR3 consists of 12 residues. CDR3 amino acids: CSAYRYQETQYF. The sequenced CDR3 bases are TGCAGTGCTTACAGGTACCAAGAGACC.

Comments on this clone: Coverage ceases 3 residues before the CDR3 finishes, and the germline J gene fills in the end. The V call is TRBV20-1, the J call TRBJ2-3, with 10 bases identical to TRBD2. Germline CDR1 is DFQATT and CDR2 is SNEGSKA (reference sequence). The CDR3 loop spans 16 amino acids. Partial CDR3 DNA: TGCAGTGCTGTCCGCCCTAGCGGGGGTGTTCAAGAGACG. Translating gives CSAVRPSGGVQET. The whole CDR3 reads CSAVRPSGGVQETQYF.

As for this clone: Read sequence stops 3 residues before the CDR3 end, and the germline J gene provides the missing end. This rearrangement joins TRBV28 to TRBJ2-2, with 9 bases lining up with TRBD2. This CDR3 comprises 17 residues. V lost 5 bases, J lost 5 bases, and 12 bases stayed unmatched. Germline CDR1 and CDR2: MDHEN and SYDVKM. The CDR3 bases that were read are TGTGCCAGCAGTCCCTGGGGGCTAGCGGGACAAACCGGGGAG. Translation: CASSPWGLAGQTGE. The full CDR3 sequence reads CASSPWGLAGQTGELFF.

In the case of this clone: The read comes to an end 3 residues before the CDR3 does, leaving the germline J gene to fill in the end. The chain combines TRBV6-8 with TRBJ2-2, with TRBD2 identical over 10 bases. The CDR3 loop spans 18 amino acids. The germline CDR1 and CDR2 sequences are MNHGY and SAAAGT. V was clipped by 2 bases and J by 6 bases; unmatched bases: 12. The CDR3 reads CASSYDYVGTSVSGELFF. The part of the CDR3 DNA that was read is TGTGCCAGCAGTTACGACTACGTGGGGACTAGCGTATCCGGGGAG.

About this clone itself: Read data end 3 residues before the CDR3 end; the end is taken from the germline J gene. This chain links TRBV23-1 with TRBJ1-2; TRBD1 aligns across 7 bases. Being an ORF, TRBV23-1 has a function that is uncertain. The CDR3 loop spans 15 amino acids. V was pared by 4 bases and J by 2 bases, with 7 bases of the junction left unmatched. The part of the CDR3 DNA that was read is TGCGCCAGCAGTCTCCGGACAGGCGAGAACTATGGC. Translating it yields CASSLRTGENYG. The entire CDR3 protein is CASSLRTGENYGYTF.

As concerns this clone: The read halts 3 residues ahead of the CDR3 end, with the missing end drawn from the germline J gene. The chain has TRBV19 and TRBJ1-5; no clear D gene. From germline, CDR1 is LNHDA and CDR2 SQIVND (reference sequence). The V end lost 5 bases, the J end lost 4 bases, and 9 bases lay between the germline ends. CDR3 length: 13 residues. CDR3 bases read: TGTGCCAGTAGTCCGTACACGAATCAGCCC. Encoded protein: CASSPYTNQP. The full CDR3 protein is CASSPYTNQPQHF.